What follows are 18 T cell receptor beta chains derived from one specimen sequenced in a study of human thymus T cells. It was from resections taken during corrective heart surgery that the thymus tissue came. Some clones are missing from TCRdb's copy, which holds only in-frame ones; the method was immunoSEQ multiplex PCR. The sample has tens of thousands of clones; 85% to 95% are singletons. Sequencing was done on a sample of thymus tissue. Receptor source: a girl under three years old with a congenital heart defect but otherwise immunologically healthy.

The chain joins TRBV18 to TRBJ2-4; 9 bases are a match to TRBD1. Germline CDR1 and CDR2: KGHSH and LQKENI. Unmatched junction bases numbered 5, after V lost 3 bases and J lost 5 bases. This CDR3 region has 15 residues. The chain's CDR3 is CASSPGQGAENIQYF. The CDR3 region has the DNA TGTGCCAGCTCACCGGGACAGGGAGCAGAAAACATTCAGTACTTC.

Written as DNA, the CDR3 is TGCGCCAGCAGCCTTTGGACTAGCGGGTTGCCCTCCTACGAGCAGTACTTC. Its protein is CASSLWTSGLPSYEQYF. The chain carries TRBV5-1 and TRBJ2-7, with 11 bases aligning to TRBD2. CDR1 is SGHRS, CDR2 YFSETQ, per germline. The V segment lost 4 bases and the J segment 0 bases; nucleotides outside the gene matches: 9. This CDR3 has 17 amino acids. Filled out from reference TRBV5-1 and TRBJ2-7, the complete variable domain reads KAGVTQTPRYLIKTRGQQVTLSCSPISGHRSVSWYQQTPGQGLQFLFEYFSETQRNKGNFPGRFSGRQFSNSRSEMNVSTLELGDSALYLCASSLWTSGLPSYEQYFGPGTRLTVT.

This chain uses TRBV2 with TRBJ1-4, with D possibly matching TRBD1 (5 bases). There are 16 residues in the CDR3. Per the germline V gene, CDR1 is SNHLY and CDR2 is FYNNEI. Trimming removed 6 bases from V and 1 base from J, with 15 bases in between. CDR3 DNA: TGTGCCAGCAGGTCGAAACTTGGGGGAACTAATGAAAAACTGTTTTTT. As protein: CASRSKLGGTNEKLFF.

V gene TRBV23-1 combines with J gene TRBJ1-2; tentatively, D is TRBD1 (6 bases). TRBV23-1 is labeled an ORF, and its function is uncertain. The V end lost 7 bases, the J end lost 4 bases, and 25 bases lay between the germline ends. This CDR3 is built from 17 residues. CDR3 nucleotides: TGCGCCAGCATCCAATCATCCCAGGGGCTATGGGTCTATGGCTACACCTTC. This translates into CASIQSSQGLWVYGYTF.

The chain uses TRBV14 and TRBJ1-4; no clear D gene. The V end lost 1 base, the J end lost 0 bases, and 9 bases lay between the germline ends. The CDR3 is made up of 16 amino acids. Looked up from germline, CDR1 is SGHDN and CDR2 is FVKESK. For the CDR3, the DNA is TGTGCCAGCAGCCAAGGGGATGCTGCAACTAATGAAAAACTGTTTTTT. Protein: CASSQGDAATNEKLFF. The full variable domain, completed using reference TRBV14 and TRBJ1-4, is EAGVTQFPSHSVIEKGQTVTLRCDPISGHDNLYWYRRVMGKEIKFLLHFVKESKQDESGMPNNRFLAERTGGTYSTLKVQPAELEDSGVYFCASSQGDAATNEKLFFGSGTQLSVL.

This chain connects TRBV27 to TRBJ1-6, with no clear D. Deletions cut 5 bases from V and 3 bases from J, with 11 bases between. CDR3 length: 15 residues. Per the germline V gene, CDR1 is MNHEY and CDR2 is SMNVEV (reference sequence). The CDR3 loop reads CASSPWTDYNSPLHF. Written as DNA, the CDR3 is TGTGCCAGCAGTCCCTGGACTGACTATAATTCACCCCTCCACTTT.

The chain joins TRBV14 to TRBJ1-1; D is possibly TRBD1 (5 bases). The CDR3 spans 16 residues. Germline CDR1 reads SGHDN; CDR2 reads FVKESK. Trimming stripped 5 bases from V and 0 bases from J, with 16 bases between. CDR3 loop: CASSAREGTMNTEAFF. CDR3 DNA: TGTGCCAGCAGCGCCAGGGAGGGGACTATGAACACTGAAGCTTTCTTT.

The chain is built from TRBV7-6 and TRBJ2-1, with 7 positions matching TRBD1. The CDR3 length is 13 residues. CDR1 is SGHVS, CDR2 FNYEAQ, per germline. V trimming: 6 bases; J trimming: 7 bases; junction bases outside the gene matches: 6. The CDR3 DNA reads TGTGCCAGCAGTCCAGGGGGTGGTAATGAGCAGTTCTTC. Translating it yields CASSPGGGNEQFF.

This chain uses TRBV14 with TRBJ2-7; 10 nucleotides align to TRBD2. CDR1 is SGHDN, CDR2 FVKESK, per germline. Unmatched junction bases numbered 18, after V lost 4 bases and J lost 3 bases. The length of the CDR3 is 19 residues. The CDR3 bases are TGTGCCAGCAGCCGGGCTTCAACTAGCGGGATTCCCGGGAGCTACGAGCAGTACTTC. It is translated as CASSRASTSGIPGSYEQYF.

This chain uses TRBV27 with TRBJ2-5; D call uncertain. Germline CDR1 MNHEY, CDR2 SMNVEV (reference sequence). This CDR3 is built from 15 residues. Trimming left V 0 bases short and J 1 base short, with 9 bases between. Here the CDR3 reads CASSLSRRGQETQYF. CDR3 nucleotide sequence: TGTGCCAGCAGTTTATCCAGGCGCGGCCAAGAGACCCAGTACTTC.

The chain uses TRBV19 and TRBJ2-5; D is possibly TRBD1 or TRBD2 (6 bases each). CDR1 is LNHDA and CDR2 is SQIVND in the germline V gene (reference sequence). The CDR3 is 10 amino acids. V was cut by 10 bases and J by 5 bases, with 8 bases left in between. In DNA form, the CDR3 reads TGTGCCACGGGGGCCGAGACCCAGTACTTC. Its protein product is CATGAETQYF.

The gene calls are TRBV19 and TRBJ1-5; the match to TRBD1 covers 7 bases. The CDR3 has 15 amino acids. Germline V gene sequence: CDR1 LNHDA, CDR2 SQIVND (reference sequence). V lost 6 bases and J lost 0; bases outside the gene matches: 5. The CDR3 DNA is TGTGCCAGTAGGAACAGGGGTCATAGCAATCAGCCCCAGCATTTT. Protein sequence: CASRNRGHSNQPQHF.

As DNA, the CDR3 is TGTGCCAGTAGTATTCTTCGAGGGGTCACCGGGGAGCTGTTTTTT. Protein: CASSILRGVTGELFF. V and J are TRBV19 and TRBJ2-2, with D tentatively TRBD1 or TRBD2 (5 bases each). Per germline, CDR1 LNHDA and CDR2 SQIVND (reference sequence). The CDR3 extends over 15 amino acids. Trimming shortened V by 3 bases and J by 4 bases, and 12 bases separated the two germline ends.

This rearrangement joins TRBV19 to TRBJ2-2, with D perhaps matching TRBD2 (7 bases). Germline assignment: CDR1 LNHDA and CDR2 SQIVND (reference sequence). The CDR3 contains 15 residues. Deletions cut 7 bases from V and 4 bases from J, with 16 bases between. CDR3 loop: CASNLTGRGTGELFF. CDR3 nucleotides: TGTGCCAGTAACCTCACAGGGAGGGGCACCGGGGAGCTGTTTTTT. The full variable domain, completed using reference TRBV19 and TRBJ2-2, is DGGITQSPKYLFRKEGQNVTLSCEQNLNHDAMYWYRQDPGQGLRLIYYSQIVNDFQKGDIAEGYSVSREKKESFPLTVTSAQKNPTAFYLCASNLTGRGTGELFFGEGSRLTVL.

V is TRBV5-4 and J is TRBJ1-6; 10 nucleotides match TRBD1. With 2 bases clipped from V and 5 bases from J, the junction kept 4 bases outside the gene matches. The CDR3 has 16 residues. CDR1 and CDR2 from the germline V gene are SGHNT and YYREEE (reference sequence). The CDR3 DNA follows: TGTGCCAGCAGCTTTACGGACAGGGGGGATAATTCACCCCTCCACTTT. It specifies CASSFTDRGDNSPLHF.

The J gene is TRBJ2-5, the V gene TRBV15; possible D gene TRBD1, 5 bases. V lost 9 bases and J 4 bases, leaving 24 bases between the germline ends. The CDR3 runs 16 residues. Germline-derived CDR1 and CDR2 are LNHNV and YYDKDF (reference sequence). The CDR3 spells CATDGHRQPQGETQYF. The CDR3 DNA sequence: TGTGCCACTGACGGACATAGACAGCCCCAGGGAGAGACCCAGTACTTC.

The chain couples TRBV7-6 to TRBJ1-2, with 8 bases fitting TRBD1. The CDR3 loop spans 16 amino acids. Unmatched junction bases numbered 17, after V lost 9 bases and J lost 5 bases. Germline V gives CDR1 SGHVS, CDR2 FNYEAQ. The CDR3 DNA follows: TGTGCCAGTACCGAACAGACGGCAGGGGGCGAATATGGCTACACCTTC. Translation: CASTEQTAGGEYGYTF.

This clone was seen a single time. The chain uses TRBV7-2 and TRBJ2-2, with a tentative D call TRBD2 (6 bases). The germline CDR1 and CDR2 sequences are SGHTA and FQGNSA. This CDR3 spans 16 amino acids. V was pared by 3 bases and J by 7 bases, with 18 bases between. In DNA, the CDR3 is TGTGCCAGCAGCTTCCACTCGGGACTCCTTCACGGGGAGCTGTTTTTT. Residues: CASSFHSGLLHGELFF.